The TCR beta chain described here comes from a study of shared clonotypes between healthy human individuals. Study observations and caveats: With few donors, the genetic and exposure-history diversity represented was limited. Roughly 5% of naive CD4 clonotypes were common to four donors.

Replicate PCRs from sorted subsets contained roughly 220 ng DNA, which is around 30,000 T cell genomes. In the study's own analysis: Junction-only immunoSEQ sequences carried no quality scores, so filtering differed. TCRdb's table, derived via immunoSEQ multiplex PCR, lists solely in-frame clones and lacks some. V, J and clone size reflect that table, while D and trimming were determined from the DNA. The sample contains 1 million to 1.2 million clones, approximately 80% of which appear only once. The CDR3 spans 18 residues. Germline V gene data show CDR1 as SGHAT and CDR2 as FQNNGV. The germline V and J ends were trimmed by 7 bases and 7 bases, with 29 bases remaining between them. The sample holds a few counts of this clone. As yet, its antigen is unknown.

Material for sequencing was memory CD4+ T cells from PBMCs. As to subset: CD45RA-negative fraction. The receptor comes from a young man in good health. Some clones in this sample may be carry-over from other donors' samples. The chain uses TRBV11-2 and TRBJ2-1; tentatively, D is TRBD1 (9 bases). This CDR3 reads CASNRGGWRDREINEQFF. Here the CDR3 DNA reads TGTGCCAGCAACCGCGGGGGGTGGAGGGACAGGGAAATTAATGAGCAGTTCTTC.